This T cell receptor (beta chain) was retrieved from a study of cytomegalovirus exposure and HLA in healthy donors. Study context: For the approximately 390 genotyped donors, 65% to 90% fell within the Caucasian-associated ancestry cluster. The study, taken as a whole, reports: In vitro experiments confirmed that three CMV-associated chains were specific for CMV antigens. Cytomegalovirus-associated status was assigned to approximately 160 TCR beta chains. A missense variant in DCLRE1C was later tied to TCR beta V- and J-gene trimming.

V lost 6 bases to trimming and J lost 2 bases, with 14 bases between them. Germline CDR1 MNHEY, CDR2 SVGAGI. The CDR3 is 14 amino acids. The PCR contained 60 Vbeta and 13 Jbeta primers. Assay used: immunoSEQ multiplex PCR; TCRdb lists only in-frame clones, some missing. The profile shows around 89,000 clones, about 84% of them singletons. Points on this clone: What it binds is not known.

The chain joins TRBV6-5 to TRBJ2-7; D is perhaps TRBD1 (7 bases). The clonotype originates from a girl aged 2 to 10 in good health and CMV-seropositive. Input material: PBMCs. CDR3: CASSLSRGAYEQYF. CDR3 DNA sequence: TGTGCCAGCAGCCTTTCCAGGGGGGCCTACGAGCAGTACTTC.